Below are 14 T cell receptor beta chains sequenced from a single sample in a study of blood T cells in healthy people across ages (dated by TCRdb to 2013 to 2016). Receptor amplification or capture employed 5' RACE. Instrument on record: Illumina HiSeq 2500. A second 7 to 11 cycle PCR used a sample-barcoded 5' primer and a J-beta primer mix. The public reads were reanalyzed by TCRdb: fastp trimming at Q25, MiXCR alignment, in-frame beta chains only. Under each unique CDR3 protein, matching rows form one entry showing the most common genes and DNA. The sample profile shows 600,000 to 850,000 distinct CDR3 sequences; approximately 25% of them were found once. The top ten hold more than 8.5% of the sample. These same data were also listed under a study on T cells of mothers and their children.

The sequencing input was blood. The receptor source for this set is a boy aged 5-17 years in good health.

This chain joins TRBV25-1 and TRBJ2-1, with 7 bases identical to TRBD2. V lost 9 bases, J lost 2 bases, and 10 bases stayed unmatched. Germline lookup yields CDR1 MGHDK and CDR2 SYGVNS. The CDR3 extends over 15 amino acids. DNA of the CDR3: TGTGCCAGTCGACTAGCTGGATCACCCTACAATGAGCAGTTCTTC. This gives the protein CASRLAGSPYNEQFF. The entire variable domain, with the rest obtained from reference TRBV25-1 and TRBJ2-1, is as follows: EADIYQTPRYLVIGTGKKITLECSQTMGHDKMYWYQQDPGMELHLIHYSYGVNSTEKGDLSSESTVSRIRTEHFPLTLESARPSHTSQYLCASRLAGSPYNEQFFGPGTRLTVL.

The chain employs TRBV16 and TRBJ2-1; D possibly corresponds to TRBD1 (5 bases). Germline CDR1 reads KGHSY; CDR2 reads FQNENV. Deletions cut 4 bases from V and 5 bases from J, with 15 bases between. This CDR3 spans 15 amino acids. CDR3 DNA: TGTGCCAGCAGCCCTACCAGGGTATATGACAATGAGCAGTTCTTC. The encoded protein is CASSPTRVYDNEQFF.

The chain joins TRBV6-1 to TRBJ2-1, with 8 bases that match TRBD1. Germline V gene data show CDR1 as MNHNS and CDR2 as SASEGT. The CDR3 runs 16 residues. V was pared by 6 bases and J by 0 bases, with 7 bases of the junction left unmatched. CDR3: CASRETGGSSYNEQFF. The CDR3 DNA is TGTGCCAGCAGGGAAACAGGGGGGAGCTCCTACAATGAGCAGTTCTTC.

This clonotype has a handful of counts. The chain links TRBV6-5 to TRBJ1-2; maybe TRBD1 (5 bases). The CDR3 contains 16 residues. Germline V gives CDR1 MNHEY, CDR2 SVGAGI. Trimming removed 2 bases from V and 5 bases from J, with 18 bases in between. The CDR3 region is CASSYKSQGRGYGYTF. CDR3 bases: TGTGCCAGCAGTTACAAAAGCCAGGGTCGGGGTTATGGCTACACCTTC.

V and J are TRBV6-5 and TRBJ2-7; D not resolved. With the DNA end fitting TRBJ2-5 better, the J assignment may be wrong. Germline V gene data show CDR1 as MNHEY and CDR2 as SVGAGI. There are 14 residues in the CDR3. The CDR3 is CASSMGMAGETQYF. CDR3 bases: TGTGCCAGCAGTATGGGCATGGCCGGGGAGACCCAGTACTTC.

This sequence joins TRBV28 and TRBJ2-7, with 8 bases aligning to TRBD2. V was pared by 5 bases and J by 2 bases, with 8 bases of the junction left unmatched. Per germline, CDR1 MDHEN and CDR2 SYDVKM. The CDR3 loop spans 15 amino acids. CDR3 coding DNA: TGTGCCAGCAGTGCGGGCTCGGGGGGGCCCTACGAGCAGTACTTC. Its translation: CASSAGSGGPYEQYF.

This clonotype was counted only a few times. V gene TRBV7-9 combines with J gene TRBJ1-2, with 11 positions matching TRBD1. Germline CDR1 reads SEHNR; CDR2 reads FQNEAQ (reference sequence). The CDR3 contains 15 residues. V trimming: 5 bases; J trimming: 5 bases; junction bases outside the gene matches: 7. The CDR3 spells CASSRDRGAGYGYTF. The CDR3 DNA follows: TGTGCCAGCAGCCGGGACAGGGGGGCGGGATATGGCTACACCTTC.

This clonotype was observed a few times. The chain carries TRBV4-3 and TRBJ1-5; D gene uncertain. V was pared by 0 bases and J by 5 bases, with 11 bases between. Germline V CDR1 and CDR2: LGHNA, YSLEER. The CDR3 is 15 residues long. The CDR3 nucleotides read TGCGCCAGCAGCCAAGATCGAGCAGACGATCAGCCCCAGCATTTT. It translates to CASSQDRADDQPQHF.

V usage is TRBV7-9 and J usage is TRBJ2-5; TRBD1 or TRBD2 may be the D gene (5 bases each). The V gene's germline CDR1 is SEHNR and CDR2 FQNEAQ (reference sequence). Trimming cost V 4 bases and J 1 base, with 16 bases left between them. This CDR3 spans 16 amino acids. CDR3 DNA: TGTGCCAGCAGCTGGGTGGGGGACCCAGTCCAAGAGACCCAGTACTTC. Encoded protein: CASSWVGDPVQETQYF.

The chain uses TRBV4-3 and TRBJ1-4, with 9 positions matching TRBD1. J was trimmed by 8 bases and V by 0 bases; bases with no gene match: 7. The germline V gene encodes CDR1 LGHNA and CDR2 YSLEER. CDR3 size: 16 residues. The CDR3 region has the DNA TGCGCCAGCAGCCAAGACCAGGACAGGGGAAACGAAAAACTGTTTTTT. This gives the protein CASSQDQDRGNEKLFF.

This clonotype was counted between two and nine times. V gene TRBV4-1 combines with J gene TRBJ1-1; tentative D call: TRBD1 (5 bases). Trimming stripped 0 bases from V and 1 base from J, with 12 bases between. Germline V gene sequence: CDR1 MGHRA, CDR2 YSYEKL. The CDR3 runs 16 residues. CDR3 nucleotides: TGCGCCAGCAGCCAAGATCAGCAGGGAAGGAACACTGAAGCTTTCTTT. Translation gives CASSQDQQGRNTEAFF.

This clonotype was counted between two and nine times. This rearrangement joins TRBV7-9 to TRBJ2-5, with unresolved D. With 1 base removed from V and 0 bases from J, the gap between germline ends came to 6 bases. The CDR3 length is 14 residues. The germline gives CDR1 SEHNR, CDR2 FQNEAQ (reference sequence). CDR3 region: CASSLDQDQETQYF. In nucleotides, the CDR3 is TGTGCCAGCAGCTTAGATCAGGACCAAGAGACCCAGTACTTC.

This clonotype was detected a few times. The rearrangement uses TRBV6-1 and TRBJ2-3; either TRBD1 or TRBD2 may fit D (6 bases each). V was shortened by 6 bases and J by 5 bases, with 18 bases between the two germline ends. The germline V gene encodes CDR1 MNHNS and CDR2 SASEGT. This CDR3 is built from 15 residues. The CDR3 loop reads CASSVQPGAEDTQYF. In nucleotides, the CDR3 is TGTGCCAGCAGCGTTCAACCGGGGGCAGAAGATACGCAGTATTTT.

This clonotype was counted a few times. The chain uses TRBV19 and TRBJ1-4; D gene unclear. Per the germline V gene, CDR1 is LNHDA and CDR2 is SQIVND (reference sequence). This CDR3 has 10 residues. Trimming left V 9 bases short and J 9 bases short, with 8 bases between. The chain's CDR3 is CARSLKKLFF. In DNA, the CDR3 is TGTGCCAGGAGCCTTAAAAAACTGTTTTTT. The complete variable domain, with remaining parts taken from reference TRBV19 and TRBJ1-4, reads DGGITQSPKYLFRKEGQNVTLSCEQNLNHDAMYWYRQDPGQGLRLIYYSQIVNDFQKGDIAEGYSVSREKKESFPLTVTSAQKNPTAFYLCARSLKKLFFGSGTQLSVL.